This T cell receptor beta chain originates from a study of cytomegalovirus exposure and HLA in healthy donors (dated by TCRdb to 2016 to 2017). About the study as a whole: An earlier analysis of approximately 600 of the donors reported 250 to 300 Gb of sequence data and some 120 million unique TCR beta sequences from about 200 million T cells. Of the roughly 390 genotyped donors, 65% to 90% were placed in the genetic ancestry cluster associated with self-reported Caucasian donors. Donor age, sex, ethnicity and CMV serostatus were compiled together with the repertoire data. All discovery cohort repertoires had been generated using a single sequencing platform. In a later analysis, previously published TCR beta repertoires from 666 donors were re-analyzed and high-resolution HLA genotyping was added so that TCR occurrence patterns could be studied. On average, roughly 240,000 unique TCR beta nucleotide sequences were sequenced per donor among a few hundred genotyped donors of the cohort, with 15% to 20% of those sequences being non-productive. Four to six DR-DQ haplotypes were handled as single units for association and clustering, since linkage in the cohort was strong. The study aimed to test whether signatures of past pathogen exposure could be identified by cataloging public T cell receptors. An earlier analysis of 587 of the donors used high-throughput TCR beta sequencing to judge whether each TCR beta V gene segment behaved as functional or pseudogenic. An early release covering roughly 640 HLA-typed donors comprised roughly 300 gigabases of sequencing data and roughly 85 million unique TCR sequences. To predict cytomegalovirus infection status, the study combined high-throughput TCR immunosequencing, statistical association of individual TCRs with disease status, and machine learning. The number of typed donors differed by locus: 629-630 for A, B, C, DRB1 and DQB1; 500 to 550 for DQA1; approximately 610 for DPA1; and about 450 for DPB1. Besides the first cohort of under 700 subjects, a separate validation cohort made up of roughly 120 different subjects was used. The study used immunosequencing to profile the T cell repertoires of approximately 640 subjects and linked those repertoires to cytomegalovirus serostatus. Both class I and class II loci were covered by HLA typing, at four-digit resolution. In the later analysis, no new phenotypic data were used to find candidate immune exposures; instead, reliance was placed on TCR beta sequences and their occurrence across donors. A later genetic analysis used genome-wide SNP genotypes for about 65% of the roughly 670 donors, treating that subset as a discovery cohort. The study at large found these results: Some IMGT-functional V segments, including TRBV6-2 and TRBV6-3, could not be told apart with the 87-base-pair reads, so those segments were excluded. A cluster of highly shared sequence variants was judged likely to be a technical artifact of the sequencing pipeline. The only immune exposure information available for the cohort was CMV serostatus. A few of the identified cytomegalovirus-associated TCR beta chains were confirmed in vitro to be specific for cytomegalovirus antigens. When HLA alleles, especially DR and DQ, strongly co-occurred, attributing TCR associations to individual alleles was difficult. The classifier was reported to diagnose cytomegalovirus status with high specificity and sensitivity in both the original and validation cohorts. A further reported finding was that TCR beta sequences accurately predicted the HLA-A and HLA-B alleles for most subjects in the first cohort. A later genetic analysis associated a missense DCLRE1C variant with V-gene and J-gene trimming of TCR beta chains, and an independent cohort replicated the association. In a later analysis, TCR association rates were found to vary across HLA loci, with the most associated TCRs seen for DRB1 alleles and the fewest for HLA-C alleles. The presence/absence analyses assumed that sequencing depth was roughly uniform across donors, and that assumption may not be true. Across donors, most TCR sequences were observed very rarely, whereas some public TCRs were present in many individuals. Because counts were too low, seventeen rarely observed V segments, including chromosome 9 orphons, were excluded from the earlier analysis of 587 of the donors. The study gave a list of 150 to 200 TCR beta chains associated with cytomegalovirus. A later genetic analysis reported fewer N-insertions in productive TCRs among donors in an Asian-associated ancestry cluster than the 666-donor mean. Because HLA typing was missing for some donors at each locus, association tests included only the typed subset. Specific HLA alleles were associated with roughly 16,000 TCR beta sequences at a false discovery rate of 0.05 in a later analysis. In this cohort, only TCR beta chains were sequenced, and detectable features were limited by the absence of alpha or paired-chain data. According to a later analysis, most CMV-associated TCR beta chains appeared to be HLA-restricted, and the HLA associations seemed to be driven largely by CMV exposure. In an earlier analysis of over 550 of the donors, most TCR beta V segments were observed in productive rearrangements about 90% or about 30% of the time, broadly matching IMGT annotations. A later analysis found that HLA-associated TCR beta chains were more clonally expanded and had lower generation probabilities than equally common non-associated chains. A later analysis reported that several top co-occurrence clusters appeared linked to parvovirus B19, influenza, CMV and Epstein-Barr virus. Linkage disequilibrium might explain the correlated functional status among segregating V segments, but an unknown experimental factor could not be excluded. It was suggested by the authors that the approach could potentially be generalized to other disease states and immunological phenotypes.

The cohort was made up of around 720 healthy bone marrow donors. At the time of sampling, all cohort members were nominally healthy, though unrecorded immune exposures were likely present. The donor was CMV seropositive and belonged to the group of 270 or so seropositive cohort members. Each donor provided a peripheral blood sample, and peripheral blood mononuclear cells were used for TCR beta sequencing. Genomic DNA extraction from the blood cell samples was performed with the Qiagen DNeasy Blood Extraction Kit. The library was produced with the immunoSEQ multiplex PCR assay. The multiplex PCR relied on a mix of 60 forward primers for TCR Vbeta segments and 13 reverse primers for TCR Jbeta segments. The CDR3 region of rearranged TCR beta genes was amplified from genomic DNA by a multiplex PCR assay. Amplified TCR beta libraries were sequenced as 87-base-pair reads on the Illumina HiSeq System. As for the authors' bioinformatics: In a later analysis, some 80 million unique TCR beta chains were counted across the approximately 640 repertoires, and roughly 10 million of these chains were shared by at least two donors. A nearest-neighbor algorithm error-corrected the raw reads and collapsed the reads into unique sequences, merging closely related sequences to remove PCR and sequencing errors. Alignment of CDR3 sequences to IMGT reference sequences was used to assign V, D and J gene segments. For a sequence to be retained, a match of at least six nucleotides was required to both a V gene segment and a J gene segment. A rearrangement was called productive if the CDR3 had no stop codons and remained in frame with V and J, and every other rearrangement was called non-productive. CDR3 was defined according to IMGT convention as the region running from the second conserved V-encoded cysteine to the conserved J-encoded phenylalanine. The earlier analysis of about 640 of the donors excluded any sequence lacking an unambiguous match to a single V gene segment. An earlier analysis of about 600 of the donors called V segments functional above 56.7% productive rearrangements and segregating when the between-donor standard deviation exceeded 5%. A statistical classification framework was built for diagnosing cytomegalovirus status from the catalog of TCR beta chain sequences. In a later analysis, TCR nucleotide sequences were compared against IMGT/GENE-DB human TR gene sequences so that V and J genes could be assigned. A later analysis assigned CDR3 sequences and most-parsimonious VDJ recombination scenarios with the TCRdist pipeline. A later analysis defined each TCR beta chain by its CDR3 amino acid sequence plus V-gene family, and excluded reads lacking a unique V-gene family. In a later analysis, a few hundred highly shared, low-generation-probability nucleotide sequences were removed to address suspected cross-contamination and a sequencing artifact. In a later analysis, a clonal expansion index for each public chain was calculated from normalized within-repertoire ranks of inferred template counts. In a later analysis, generation probabilities were computed with a VDJ recombination model fitted to out-of-frame rearrangements, and the resulting probabilities were checked against IGoR. In a later analysis, TCR-TCR, TCR-HLA and TCR-CMV co-occurrence was scored with hypergeometric tests, and a repertoire-size bias correction was applied to TCR pairs. In a later analysis, false discovery rates were estimated by permuting HLA or CMV assignments 20 times. In a later analysis, co-occurring TCRs were grouped with DBSCAN, and TCRdist sequence similarity was added when clustering was performed within HLA-allele-positive subsets. Repertoires with fewer than 30,000 or more than 120,000 public chains, plus five repertoires with anomalous nucleotide sharing, were excluded from co-occurrence clustering. TCRdb stores this immuneACCESS table with in-frame sequences only. Part of the clones is absent; in the studies checked, under half of the shortfall reflects unresolved V genes, and no reason is known for the rest. For V, J and clone size, that table is used; D and trimming come from the DNA. The sample contains 30,000 to 45,000 clones, 70% to 90% of them found a single time. Approximately 10% of the sample goes to the ten largest clones.

As encoded in the germline V gene, CDR1 is MNHEY while CDR2 is SVGAGI. The germline ends are 12 bases apart after V is trimmed by 5 bases and J by 0 bases. The CDR3 covers 15 residues, taking in both the cysteine and the phenylalanine. Here the CDR3 DNA is all that survives: 45 bases in frame from base 1. Note on this clone: This receptor's antigen is unknown. Per-base quality was not reported, and no clone a single base away is much larger than it.

What was sequenced was PBMCs. Here the chain combines TRBV6-5 and TRBJ2-3; TRBD2 could be the D gene, as 5 bases match. The TCR sequence derives from a woman aged 40 to 50 in good health and CMV-seropositive. CDR3 region: CASSPNRGSTDTQYF. The DNA reads as follows: TGTGCCAGCAGTCCCAATCGGGGAAGCACAGATACGCAGTATTTT.